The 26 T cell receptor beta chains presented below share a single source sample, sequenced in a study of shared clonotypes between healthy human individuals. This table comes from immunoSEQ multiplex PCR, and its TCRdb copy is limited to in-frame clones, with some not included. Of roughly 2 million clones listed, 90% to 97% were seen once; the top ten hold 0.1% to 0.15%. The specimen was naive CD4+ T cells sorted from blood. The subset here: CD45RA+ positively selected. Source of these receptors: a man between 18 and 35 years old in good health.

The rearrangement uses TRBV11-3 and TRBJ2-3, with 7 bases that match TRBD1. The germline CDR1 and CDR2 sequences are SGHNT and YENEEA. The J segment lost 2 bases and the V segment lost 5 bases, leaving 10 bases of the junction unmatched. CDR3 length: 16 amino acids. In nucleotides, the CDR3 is TGTGCCAGCAGCCCCTCGGACAGGAAGGACACAGATACGCAGTATTTT. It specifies CASSPSDRKDTDTQYF.

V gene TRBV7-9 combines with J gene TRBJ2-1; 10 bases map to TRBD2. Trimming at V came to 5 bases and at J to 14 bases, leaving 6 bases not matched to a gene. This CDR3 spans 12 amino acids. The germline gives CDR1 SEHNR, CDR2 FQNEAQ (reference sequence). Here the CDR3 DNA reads TGTGCCAGCAGCCCTAGCGGGGGACGGGAGTTCTTC. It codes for CASSPSGGREFF.

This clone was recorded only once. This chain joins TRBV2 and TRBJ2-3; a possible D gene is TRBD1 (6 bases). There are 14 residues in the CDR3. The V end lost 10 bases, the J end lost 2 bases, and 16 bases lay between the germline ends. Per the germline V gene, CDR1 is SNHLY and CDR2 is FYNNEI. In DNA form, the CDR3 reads TGTGCCATCCGAGGACAGTCGTTCACAGATACGCAGTATTTT. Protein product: CAIRGQSFTDTQYF.

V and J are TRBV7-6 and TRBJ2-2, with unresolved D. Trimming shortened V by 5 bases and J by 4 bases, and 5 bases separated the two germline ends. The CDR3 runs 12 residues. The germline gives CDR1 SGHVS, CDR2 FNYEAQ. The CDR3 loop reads CASSPRTGELFF. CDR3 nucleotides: TGTGCCAGCAGCCCGCGCACCGGGGAGCTGTTTTTT.

CDR3 DNA: TGTGCCAGCAGCCCGGGGGGAGTCAGCGCCTACGAGCAGTACTTC. This encodes CASSPGGVSAYEQYF. The rearrangement joins TRBV19 to TRBJ2-7; 7 positions match TRBD2. CDR1 is LNHDA, CDR2 SQIVND, per germline (reference sequence). With 9 bases clipped from V and 2 bases from J, the junction kept 13 bases outside the gene matches. The CDR3 is 15 amino acids. Combining the CDR3 with reference TRBV19 and TRBJ2-7 gives the whole variable domain DGGITQSPKYLFRKEGQNVTLSCEQNLNHDAMYWYRQDPGQGLRLIYYSQIVNDFQKGDIAEGYSVSREKKESFPLTVTSAQKNPTAFYLCASSPGGVSAYEQYFGPGTRLTVT.

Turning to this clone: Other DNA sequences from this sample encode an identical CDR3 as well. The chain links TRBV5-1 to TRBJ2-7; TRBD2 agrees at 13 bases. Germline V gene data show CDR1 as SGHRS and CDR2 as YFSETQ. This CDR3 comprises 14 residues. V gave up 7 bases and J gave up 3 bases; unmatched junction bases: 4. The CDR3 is CASSGTSGNYEQYF. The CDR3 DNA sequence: TGCGCCAGCTCTGGGACTAGCGGGAACTACGAGCAGTACTTC.

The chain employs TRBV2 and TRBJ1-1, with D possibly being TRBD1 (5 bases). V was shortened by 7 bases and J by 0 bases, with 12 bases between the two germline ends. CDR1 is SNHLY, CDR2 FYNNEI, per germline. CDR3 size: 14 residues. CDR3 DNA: TGTGCCAGCAAAACCCAGACAGTGAACACTGAAGCTTTCTTT. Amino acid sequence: CASKTQTVNTEAFF.

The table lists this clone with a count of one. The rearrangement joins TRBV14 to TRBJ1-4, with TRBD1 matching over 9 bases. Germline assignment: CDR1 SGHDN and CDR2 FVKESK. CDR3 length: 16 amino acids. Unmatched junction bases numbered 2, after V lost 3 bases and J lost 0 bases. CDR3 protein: CASSQTGGATNEKLFF. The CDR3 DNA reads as TGTGCCAGCAGCCAGACAGGGGGGGCAACTAATGAAAAACTGTTTTTT. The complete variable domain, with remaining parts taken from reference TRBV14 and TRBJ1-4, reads EAGVTQFPSHSVIEKGQTVTLRCDPISGHDNLYWYRRVMGKEIKFLLHFVKESKQDESGMPNNRFLAERTGGTYSTLKVQPAELEDSGVYFCASSQTGGATNEKLFFGSGTQLSVL.

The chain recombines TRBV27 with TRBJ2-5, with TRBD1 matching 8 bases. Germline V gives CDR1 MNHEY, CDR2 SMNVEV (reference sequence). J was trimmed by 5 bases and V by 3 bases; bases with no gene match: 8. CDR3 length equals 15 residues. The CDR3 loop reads CASSLGQGAWETQYF. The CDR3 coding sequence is TGTGCCAGCAGTTTGGGGCAGGGGGCGTGGGAGACCCAGTACTTC.

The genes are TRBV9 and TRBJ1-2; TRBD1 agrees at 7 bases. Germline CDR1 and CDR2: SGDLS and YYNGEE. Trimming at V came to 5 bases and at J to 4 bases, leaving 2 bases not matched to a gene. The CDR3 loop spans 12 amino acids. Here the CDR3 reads CASRGDSYGYTF. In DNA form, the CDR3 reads TGTGCCAGCAGGGGGGACAGCTATGGCTACACCTTC. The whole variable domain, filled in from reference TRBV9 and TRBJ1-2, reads DSGVTQTPKHLITATGQRVTLRCSPRSGDLSVYWYQQSLDQGLQFLIQYYNGEERAKGNILERFSAQQFPDLHSELNLSSLELGDSALYFCASRGDSYGYTFGSGTRLTVV.

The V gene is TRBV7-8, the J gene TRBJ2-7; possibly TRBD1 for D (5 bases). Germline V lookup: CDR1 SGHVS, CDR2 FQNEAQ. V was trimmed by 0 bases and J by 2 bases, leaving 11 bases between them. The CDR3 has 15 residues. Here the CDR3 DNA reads TGTGCCAGCAGCTTAGCGGCAGGGATTACCTACGAGCAGTACTTC. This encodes CASSLAAGITYEQYF. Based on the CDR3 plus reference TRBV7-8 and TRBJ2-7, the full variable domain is GAGVSQSPRYKVAKRGQDVALRCDPISGHVSLFWYQQALGQGPEFLTYFQNEAQLDKSGLPSDRFFAERPEGSVSTLKIQRTQQEDSAVYLCASSLAAGITYEQYFGPGTRLTVT.

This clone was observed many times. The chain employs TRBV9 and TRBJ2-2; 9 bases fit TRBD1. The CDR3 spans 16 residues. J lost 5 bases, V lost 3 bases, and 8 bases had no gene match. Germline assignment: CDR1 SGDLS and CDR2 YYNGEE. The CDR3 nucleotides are TGTGCCAGCAGCGCCGGACAGGGGCCGAGTACCGGGGAGCTGTTTTTT. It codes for CASSAGQGPSTGELFF.

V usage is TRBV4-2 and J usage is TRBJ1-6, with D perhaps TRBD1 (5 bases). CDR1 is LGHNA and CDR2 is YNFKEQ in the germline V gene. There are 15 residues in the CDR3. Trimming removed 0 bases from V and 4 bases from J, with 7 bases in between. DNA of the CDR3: TGTGCCAGCAGCCAAGACCGGGGGTATAATTCACCCCTCCACTTT. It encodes CASSQDRGYNSPLHF.

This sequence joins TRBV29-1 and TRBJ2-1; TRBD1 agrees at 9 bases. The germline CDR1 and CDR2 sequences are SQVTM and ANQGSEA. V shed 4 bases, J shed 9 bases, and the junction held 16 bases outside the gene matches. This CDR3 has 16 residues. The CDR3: CSVVQGALATAGEQFF. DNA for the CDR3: TGCAGCGTTGTACAGGGGGCACTAGCGACAGCCGGTGAGCAGTTCTTC.

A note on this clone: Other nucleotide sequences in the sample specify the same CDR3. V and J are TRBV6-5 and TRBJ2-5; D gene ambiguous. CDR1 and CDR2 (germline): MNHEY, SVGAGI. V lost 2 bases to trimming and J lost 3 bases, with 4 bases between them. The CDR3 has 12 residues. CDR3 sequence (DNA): TGTGCCAGCAGTTACGGGGAAGAGACCCAGTACTTC. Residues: CASSYGEETQYF.

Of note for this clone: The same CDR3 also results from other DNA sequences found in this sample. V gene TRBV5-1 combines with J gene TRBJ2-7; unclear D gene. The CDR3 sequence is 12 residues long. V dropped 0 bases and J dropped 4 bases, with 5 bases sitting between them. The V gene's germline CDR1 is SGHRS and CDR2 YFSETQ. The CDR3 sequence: CASSLDFYEQYF. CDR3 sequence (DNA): TGCGCCAGCAGCTTGGACTTTTACGAGCAGTACTTC.

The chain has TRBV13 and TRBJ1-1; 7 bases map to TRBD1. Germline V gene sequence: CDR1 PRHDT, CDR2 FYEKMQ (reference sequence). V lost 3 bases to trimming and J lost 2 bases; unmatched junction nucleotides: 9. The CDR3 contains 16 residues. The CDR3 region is CASSFGTTGRNTEAFF. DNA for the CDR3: TGTGCCAGCAGCTTTGGCACGACAGGGAGAAACACTGAAGCTTTCTTT.

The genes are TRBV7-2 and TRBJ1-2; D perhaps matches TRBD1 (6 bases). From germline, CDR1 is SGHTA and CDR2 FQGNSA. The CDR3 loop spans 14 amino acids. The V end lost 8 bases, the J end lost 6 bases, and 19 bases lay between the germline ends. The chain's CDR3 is CASPFGGGPNGYTF. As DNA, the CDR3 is TGTGCCAGCCCTTTCGGGGGGGGGCCTAATGGCTACACCTTC.

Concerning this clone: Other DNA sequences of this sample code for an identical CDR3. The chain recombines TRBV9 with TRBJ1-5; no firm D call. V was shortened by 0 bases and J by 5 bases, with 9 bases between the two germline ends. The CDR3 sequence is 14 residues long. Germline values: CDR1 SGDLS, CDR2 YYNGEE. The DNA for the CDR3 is TGTGCCAGCAGCGTAGGGGTAGGGCATCAGCCCCAGCATTTT. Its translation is CASSVGVGHQPQHF.

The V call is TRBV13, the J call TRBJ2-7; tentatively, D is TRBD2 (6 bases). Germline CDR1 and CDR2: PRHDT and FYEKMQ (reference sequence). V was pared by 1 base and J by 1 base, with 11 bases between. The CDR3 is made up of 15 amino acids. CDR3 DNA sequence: TGTGCCAGCAGCTTAGTTAACGGGAGATCCTACGAGCAGTACTTC. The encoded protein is CASSLVNGRSYEQYF.

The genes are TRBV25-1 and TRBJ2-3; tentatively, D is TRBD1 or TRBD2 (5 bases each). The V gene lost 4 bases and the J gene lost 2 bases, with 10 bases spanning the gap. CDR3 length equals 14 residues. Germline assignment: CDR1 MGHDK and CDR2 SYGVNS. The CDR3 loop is CASSVGGVTDTQYF. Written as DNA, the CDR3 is TGTGCCAGCAGTGTTGGGGGAGTCACAGATACGCAGTATTTT.

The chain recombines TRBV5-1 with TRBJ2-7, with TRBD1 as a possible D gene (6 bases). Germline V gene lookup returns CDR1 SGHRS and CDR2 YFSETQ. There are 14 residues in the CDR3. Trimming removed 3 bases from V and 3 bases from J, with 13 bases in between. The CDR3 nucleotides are TGCGCCAGCAGCTCTACGACAGGTAACTACGAGCAGTACTTC. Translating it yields CASSSTTGNYEQYF.

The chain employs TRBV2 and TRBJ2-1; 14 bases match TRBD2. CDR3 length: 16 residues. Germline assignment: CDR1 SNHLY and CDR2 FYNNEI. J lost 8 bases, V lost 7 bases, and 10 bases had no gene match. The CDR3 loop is CASTLQTSGGAHEQFF. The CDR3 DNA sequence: TGTGCCAGCACTCTTCAGACTAGCGGGGGGGCTCATGAGCAGTTCTTC.

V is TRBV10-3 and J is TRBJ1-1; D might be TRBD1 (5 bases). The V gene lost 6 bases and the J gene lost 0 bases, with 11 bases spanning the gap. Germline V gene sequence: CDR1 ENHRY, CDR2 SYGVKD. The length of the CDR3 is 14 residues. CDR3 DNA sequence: TGTGCCATCAGAAGACAGTTGATGAACACTGAAGCTTTCTTT. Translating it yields CAIRRQLMNTEAFF.

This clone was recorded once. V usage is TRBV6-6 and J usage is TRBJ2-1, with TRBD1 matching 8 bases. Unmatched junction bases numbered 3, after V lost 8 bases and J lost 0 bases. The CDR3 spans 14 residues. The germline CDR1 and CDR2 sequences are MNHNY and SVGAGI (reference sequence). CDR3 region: CASATGGSYNEQFF. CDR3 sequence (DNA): TGTGCCAGCGCAACAGGGGGCTCCTACAATGAGCAGTTCTTC.

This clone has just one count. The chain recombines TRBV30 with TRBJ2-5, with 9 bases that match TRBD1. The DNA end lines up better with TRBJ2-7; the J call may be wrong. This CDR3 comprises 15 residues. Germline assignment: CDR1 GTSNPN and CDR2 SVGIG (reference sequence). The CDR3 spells CAWSAYGTGSYEQYF. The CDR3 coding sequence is TGTGCCTGGAGTGCTTATGGGACAGGGAGCTACGAGCAGTACTTC.